This entry concerns a single T cell receptor (beta chain). No antigen is known for it. The record has no base qualities; no much larger clone is one base away. Receptor amplification or capture employed the immunoSEQ multiplex PCR assay. Per the source publication's procedure: A statistical classification framework was built to diagnose cytomegalovirus status from the catalog of TCR beta chain sequences. TCRdb took this table from immuneACCESS and kept in-frame rearrangements with V and J called. Such tables lack part of the clones; where checked against another copy, unresolved V genes explain under half of the gap, and the rest is unexplained. The DNA gave D and trimming, while V, J and clone size come from that table. The sample profile shows under 150,000 clones; about nine tenths of them were found once. The ten most abundant clones make up less than 3% of the sample. The data derive from a study of cytomegalovirus exposure and HLA in healthy donors (dated by TCRdb to about 2017). In the study overall: A later analysis indicated that the 90 to 150 validation repertoires were generated on the platform also employed for the approximately 700 repertoires of the first cohort. The study was designed to test whether signatures of past pathogen exposure could be identified by cataloging public T cell receptors. Besides the first cohort of 500 to 700 subjects, a separate validation cohort made up of over 95 different subjects was used. To predict cytomegalovirus infection status, the study brought together high-throughput TCR immunosequencing, statistical association of individual TCRs with disease status, and machine learning.

Broader findings and caveats from the paper: Cytomegalovirus status was reported to be diagnosed by the classifier with high specificity and sensitivity in both the original and validation cohorts. Of the cluster scores, about 94% were above 0 in a later analysis, which found that TCRs clustered in the first cohort also tended to co-occur in the 95 to 150 validation repertoires. A later analysis lacked HLA typing for the validation cohort, so it scored co-occurrence in that cohort across all 120 or so repertoires. It was suggested by the authors that the approach could potentially be generalized to other disease states and immunological phenotypes. While some public TCRs were present in many individuals, most TCR sequences turned up only very rarely across donors. The study listed 150 to 200 TCR beta chains as associated with cytomegalovirus. In vitro tests confirmed that three of the cytomegalovirus-associated TCR beta chains recognize cytomegalovirus antigens.

Donors formed part of the validation cohort, which comprised about 130 subjects and was distinct from the first cohort of roughly 600 subjects. The germline V gene (reference sequence) specifies MNHEY as CDR1 and SMNVEV as CDR2. The CDR3 goes from the cysteine to the phenylalanine over 14 residues. Solely the CDR3 DNA is kept, with 42 bases framed from the first base. V lost 1 base and J lost 11 bases; the stretch between them is 15 bases long. Sequenced input: PBMCs. The rearrangement combines TRBV27 with TRBJ2-1, with TRBD1 as a weak D call on 6 bases. The receptor's source is a man between 18 and 35 years old in good health and CMV-seronegative. Read as DNA, the sequence is TGTGCCAGCAGTTTATATGGGGGCTTTGAACAGCAGTTCTTC. Its coded protein is CASSLYGGFEQQFF.